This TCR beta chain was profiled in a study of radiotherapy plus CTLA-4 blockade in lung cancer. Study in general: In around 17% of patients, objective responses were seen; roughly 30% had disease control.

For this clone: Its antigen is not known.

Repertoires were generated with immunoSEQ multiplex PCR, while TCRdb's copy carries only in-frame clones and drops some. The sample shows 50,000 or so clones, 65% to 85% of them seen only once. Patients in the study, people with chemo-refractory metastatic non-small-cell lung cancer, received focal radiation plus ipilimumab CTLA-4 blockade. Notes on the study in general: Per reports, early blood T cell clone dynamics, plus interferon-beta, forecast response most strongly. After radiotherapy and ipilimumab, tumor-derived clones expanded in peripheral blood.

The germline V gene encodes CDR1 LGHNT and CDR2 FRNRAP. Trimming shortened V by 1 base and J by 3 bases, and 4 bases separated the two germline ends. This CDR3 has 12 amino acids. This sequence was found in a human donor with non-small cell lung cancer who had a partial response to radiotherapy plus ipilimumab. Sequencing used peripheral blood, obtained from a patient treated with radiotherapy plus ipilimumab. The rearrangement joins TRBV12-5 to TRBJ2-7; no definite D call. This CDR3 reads CASGLEYYEQYF. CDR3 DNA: TGTGCTAGTGGTTTGGAATACTACGAGCAGTACTTC.